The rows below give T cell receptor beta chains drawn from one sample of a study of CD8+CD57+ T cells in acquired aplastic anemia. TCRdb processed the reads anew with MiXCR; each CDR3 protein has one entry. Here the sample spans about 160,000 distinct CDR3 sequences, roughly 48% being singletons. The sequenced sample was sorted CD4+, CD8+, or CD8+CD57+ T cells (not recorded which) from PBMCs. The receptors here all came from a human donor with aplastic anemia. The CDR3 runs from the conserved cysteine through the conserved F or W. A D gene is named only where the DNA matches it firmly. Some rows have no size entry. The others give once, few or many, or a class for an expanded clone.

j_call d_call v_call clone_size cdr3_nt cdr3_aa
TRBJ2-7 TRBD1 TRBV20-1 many TGCAGTGCTAGGCCAGGGACAGCCGGTAGGCAGTACTTC CSARPGTAGRQYF
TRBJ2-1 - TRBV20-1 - TGCAGTGTAGGTTCTAGCTCCTACAATGAGCAGTTCTTC CSVGSSSYNEQFF
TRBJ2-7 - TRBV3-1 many TGTGCCAGCAGCCAAGGTCCCGACAGCTTCTACGAGCAGTACTTC CASSQGPDSFYEQYF
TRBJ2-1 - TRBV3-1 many TGTGCCAGCAGCAAGGGACATGAGCAGTTCTTC CASSKGHEQFF
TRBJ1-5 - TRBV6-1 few TGTGCCAGCAGTGCCCCGACGGGGCCAGGTCAGCCCCAGCATTTT CASSAPTGPGQPQHF
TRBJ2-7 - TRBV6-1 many TGTGCCAGCAGTGAATGGCGGAGCACCTACGAGCAGTACTTC CASSEWRSTYEQYF
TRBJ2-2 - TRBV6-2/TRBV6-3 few TGTGCTTATGGGAACACCGGGGAGCTGTTTTTT CAYGNTGELFF
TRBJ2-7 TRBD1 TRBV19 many TGTGCCAGTAGTATACCGGGACAGGGAGGCGAGCAGTACTTC CASSIPGQGGEQYF
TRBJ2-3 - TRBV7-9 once TGTGCCAGCAGCAACGCGGGGGGACAGATCTTT CASSNAGGQIF
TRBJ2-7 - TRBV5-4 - TGTGCCAGCAGCTTGGAAAGGCCTACTTCCTACGAGCAGTACTTC CASSLERPTSYEQYF
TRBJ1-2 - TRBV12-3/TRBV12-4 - TGTGCCAGCAGTCCCAGGAGGAACTATGGCTACACCTTC CASSPRRNYGYTF
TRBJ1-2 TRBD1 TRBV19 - TGTGCCAGTAGTTCCGGGACAGGGCTTTACTATGGCTACACCTTC CASSSGTGLYYGYTF
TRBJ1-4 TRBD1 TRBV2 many TGTGCCAGCAGTTCGGGACAGACAATTCCCAATGAAAAACTGTTTTTT CASSSGQTIPNEKLFF
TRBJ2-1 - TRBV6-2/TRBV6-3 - TGTGCCAGCAGTTACGGACAGCGGGCTGGCTACAATGAGCAGTTCTTC CASSYGQRAGYNEQFF
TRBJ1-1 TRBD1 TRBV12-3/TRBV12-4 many TGTGCCAGCAGTTTACAGGGGGGGATGAACACTGAAGCTTTCTTT CASSLQGGMNTEAFF
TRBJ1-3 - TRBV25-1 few TGTGCCAGCATCGGGGCTCGATCTGGAAACACCATATATTTT CASIGARSGNTIYF
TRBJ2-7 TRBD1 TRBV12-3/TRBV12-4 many TGTGCCAGCGCAGCACCGCTAACCGGGACAGGGGACCACGAGCAGTACTTC CASAAPLTGTGDHEQYF
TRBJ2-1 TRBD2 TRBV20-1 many TGCAGTACAAGCGGGAGTGGTTACAATGAGCAGTTCTTC CSTSGSGYNEQFF
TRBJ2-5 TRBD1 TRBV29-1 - TGCAGCGTTGAACCGGGGCCGACAGGGGTACTCGAGACCCAGTACTTC CSVEPGPTGVLETQYF
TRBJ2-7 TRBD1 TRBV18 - TGTGCCAGCTTCCGGGACAGTCGTTACGAGCAGTACTTC CASFRDSRYEQYF
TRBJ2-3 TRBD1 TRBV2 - TGTGCCAGCATATGGGGACAGGGCACAGATACGCAGTATTTT CASIWGQGTDTQYF
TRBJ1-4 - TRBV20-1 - TGCAGTGCAACGCCCGGGCCGCAGGAACTGTTTTTT CSATPGPQELFF
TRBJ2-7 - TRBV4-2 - TGTGCCAGCAGCCAAGATCTGGGGATAACCTACGAGCAGTACTTC CASSQDLGITYEQYF
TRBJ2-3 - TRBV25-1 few TGTGCCAGCAGTGAAGTGAGGACTAAAGGGACAGATACGCAGTATTTT CASSEVRTKGTDTQYF
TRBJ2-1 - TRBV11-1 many TGTGCCAGCAGCCTCCTCTCGATCAACAATGAGCAGTTCTTC CASSLLSINNEQFF
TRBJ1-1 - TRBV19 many TGTGCCAGTATAAAGTCTGGCGGGAACACTGAAGCTTTCTTT CASIKSGGNTEAFF
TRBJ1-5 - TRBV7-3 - TGTGCCAGCAGCTCACCGGGTAATCAGCCCCAGCATTTT CASSSPGNQPQHF
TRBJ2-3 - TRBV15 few TGTGCCACCAGCAGAGATGAGGCCTCTAGCACAGATACGCAGTATTTT CATSRDEASSTDTQYF
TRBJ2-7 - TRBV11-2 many TGTGCCAGCAGCTCCGTAAAGGGGGGGTACGAGCAGTACTTC CASSSVKGGYEQYF
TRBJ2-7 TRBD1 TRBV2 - TGCGCCAGCAGGGGCGGTGGACAGGTCGACGAGCAGTACTTC CASRGGGQVDEQYF
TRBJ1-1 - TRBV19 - TGTGCCAGTAGCCCCCGAGGGGTTACGAACACTGAAGCTTTCTTT CASSPRGVTNTEAFF
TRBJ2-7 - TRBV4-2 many TGTGCCAGCAGCCAAGATCGAGAGTTAGGTGAGCAGTACTTC CASSQDRELGEQYF
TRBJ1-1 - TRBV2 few TGTGCCAGCCGGACCGGACAGACGAACACTGAAGCTTTCTTT CASRTGQTNTEAFF
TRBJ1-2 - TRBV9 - TGTGCCAGCAGCGTAGGTTTCGTGACACCAGGAATCTATGGCTACACCTTC CASSVGFVTPGIYGYTF
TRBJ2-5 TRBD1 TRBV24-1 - TGTGCCACCGCGGCAGGGGGTAGGGAGACCCAGTACTTC CATAAGGRETQYF
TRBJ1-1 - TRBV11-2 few TGTGCCAGCAGCTTAGAGAGGGCCGGGGGGCAGGCTTTCTTT CASSLERAGGQAFF
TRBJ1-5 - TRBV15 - TGTGCCACCAGCAGGGAGGGCTACAATCAGCCCCAGCATTTT CATSREGYNQPQHF